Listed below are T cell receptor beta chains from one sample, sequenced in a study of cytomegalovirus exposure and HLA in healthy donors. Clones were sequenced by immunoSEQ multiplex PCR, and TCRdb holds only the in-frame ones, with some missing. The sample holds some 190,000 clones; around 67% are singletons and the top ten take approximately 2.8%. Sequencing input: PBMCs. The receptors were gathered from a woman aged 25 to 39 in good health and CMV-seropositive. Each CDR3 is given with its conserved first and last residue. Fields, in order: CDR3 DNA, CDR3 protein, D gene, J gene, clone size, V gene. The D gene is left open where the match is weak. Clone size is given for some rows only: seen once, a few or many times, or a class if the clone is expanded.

DNA: TGTGCCAGCAGGGAGATGACAGGGACAACGACTGAAGCTTTCTTT
CDR3: CASREMTGTTTEAFF
D: TRBD1
J: TRBJ1-1
size: .
V: TRBV6-1

DNA: TGTGCCAGCAGAGGACAGGTCACAGATACGCAGTATTTT
CDR3: CASRGQVTDTQYF
D: TRBD1
J: TRBJ2-3
size: .
V: TRBV7-9

DNA: TGTGCCAGTAGTATATCCGACGAGCAGTACTTC
CDR3: CASSISDEQYF
D: .
J: TRBJ2-7
size: .
V: TRBV19

DNA: TGTGCCAGCAGCCTGGGACAGGGGCTACGCGATGAGCAGTTCTTC
CDR3: CASSLGQGLRDEQFF
D: TRBD1
J: TRBJ2-1
size: .
V: TRBV11-2

DNA: TGTGCCAGCAGCTTAGTAAAGGGGGATACGCAGTATTTT
CDR3: CASSLVKGDTQYF
D: .
J: TRBJ2-3
size: .
V: TRBV7-9

DNA: TGTGCCAGCAGTGGGGACATCTCTTCTGGGGAGCTGTTTTTT
CDR3: CASSGDISSGELFF
D: .
J: TRBJ2-2
size: .
V: TRBV2

DNA: TGTGCCAGCAGCCGTTCTGCGGGAGGGCCGGAAGAGCAGTACTTC
CDR3: CASSRSAGGPEEQYF
D: TRBD2
J: TRBJ2-7
size: .
V: TRBV5-4

DNA: TGTGCCAGCAGTTCGGGACTAGCGGGAGTTGAGGAGCAGTTCTTC
CDR3: CASSSGLAGVEEQFF
D: TRBD2
J: TRBJ2-1
size: .
V: TRBV27

DNA: TGCGCCAGCACCAGACTCCCGGGACAGGGAAAAAATGAGCAGTTCTTC
CDR3: CASTRLPGQGKNEQFF
D: TRBD1
J: TRBJ2-1
size: .
V: TRBV5-1

DNA: TGTGCCAGCAGCCAGGACAGGATCGCTTCTGATACGCAGTATTTT
CDR3: CASSQDRIASDTQYF
D: TRBD1
J: TRBJ2-3
size: few
V: TRBV14

DNA: TGTGCCAGTAGCTCGACTAGCGCCTCCTACAATGAGCAGTTCTTC
CDR3: CASSSTSASYNEQFF
D: TRBD2
J: TRBJ2-1
size: .
V: TRBV19

DNA: TGTGCCAGCAGCTTATTAGGGGGTGGGGCTTTCTTT
CDR3: CASSLLGGGAFF
D: .
J: TRBJ1-1
size: .
V: TRBV11-2

DNA: TGTGCCAGCAGCTTAGGGGGGACTAGCCATGAGCAGTTCTTC
CDR3: CASSLGGTSHEQFF
D: TRBD2
J: TRBJ2-1
size: .
V: TRBV11-3

DNA: TGTGCCAGCTCGACCGGGGGAGGAATGGGGGAGACCCAGTACTTC
CDR3: CASSTGGGMGETQYF
D: .
J: TRBJ2-5
size: .
V: TRBV6-1